This T cell receptor (beta chain) derives from a study of cytomegalovirus exposure and HLA in healthy donors (dated by TCRdb to 2017 to 2019). Notes on the research overall: An earlier analysis of roughly 500 of the donors reported about 300 Gb of sequence data and 100 million to 120 million unique TCR beta sequences obtained from roughly 170 million T cells. Roughly 310 gigabases of sequencing data and around 87 million unique TCR sequences were included in an early release covering roughly 600 HLA-typed donors. Of the roughly 430 genotyped donors, over 65% fell in the genetic ancestry cluster associated with self-reported Caucasian donors. The aim of the study was to test whether cataloging public T cell receptors could identify signatures of past pathogen exposure. The study used immunosequencing to profile the T cell repertoires of approximately 650 subjects and linked those repertoires to cytomegalovirus serostatus. Besides the first cohort of roughly 640 subjects, a separate validation cohort made up of 120 different subjects was used. High-throughput TCR immunosequencing, statistical association of individual TCRs with disease status, and machine learning were combined to predict cytomegalovirus infection status. A later analysis re-analyzed previously published TCR beta repertoires from 600 to 850 donors and added high-resolution HLA genotyping to study TCR occurrence patterns. In the later analysis, no new phenotypic data were used to find candidate immune exposures; instead, reliance was placed on TCR beta sequences and their occurrence across donors. An earlier analysis of a few hundred of the donors applied high-throughput TCR beta sequencing to assess whether each TCR beta V gene segment acted as functional or pseudogenic. Donor age, sex, ethnicity and CMV serostatus were compiled alongside the repertoire data. In a later genetic analysis, genome-wide SNP genotypes for about three fifths of the 666 donors were used, and that subset was treated as a discovery cohort. Every discovery cohort repertoire had been produced on one sequencing platform. HLA typing included class I and class II loci at four-digit resolution. Typing coverage differed by locus: A, B, C, DRB1 and DQB1 were typed in about 620-630 donors, DQA1 in about 500, DPA1 in 600 to 610, and DPB1 in around 440. Roughly five DR-DQ haplotypes were handled as single units for association and clustering because linkage in the cohort was strong. Among some 400 genotyped donors of the cohort, an average of about 240,000 unique TCR beta nucleotide sequences was sequenced per donor, of which about 18% were non-productive.

The cohort was made up of 500 to 850 healthy bone marrow donors. At the time of sampling, every cohort member was nominally healthy, though immune exposures that went unrecorded were likely present. The donor was CMV seronegative and belonged to the group of roughly 330 seronegative cohort members. Every donor gave a peripheral blood sample, and the peripheral blood mononuclear cells from that sample were used for TCR beta sequencing. The Qiagen DNeasy Blood Extraction Kit was used to extract genomic DNA from the blood cell samples. This clone was picked up a small number of times. Its specific antigen is unknown. No much larger clone exists at a distance of one base, and base qualities are not known. Paper-wide results and their limitations: The sequencing pipeline was judged likely to have produced a cluster of highly shared sequence variants as a technical artifact. The classifier was reported to diagnose cytomegalovirus status with high specificity and sensitivity in both the original cohort and the validation cohort. For the cohort, immune exposure information was limited to CMV serostatus. In vitro tests confirmed that three of the cytomegalovirus-associated TCR beta chains recognize cytomegalovirus antigens. A later genetic analysis reported fewer N-insertions in productive TCRs among donors in an Asian-associated ancestry cluster than the approximately 700-donor mean. Assigning TCR associations to individual alleles was difficult when HLA alleles, especially DR and DQ, strongly co-occurred. The authors suggested that the approach could potentially be extended to other disease states and immunological phenotypes. According to a later analysis, most CMV-associated TCR beta chains appeared to be HLA-restricted, and the HLA associations seemed to be driven largely by CMV exposure. An earlier analysis of around 600 of the donors showed that most TCR beta V segments appeared in productive rearrangements either about 87% or about 30% of the time, which broadly matched IMGT annotations. Most TCR sequences were seen in very few donors, while some public TCRs were found in many individuals. Because counts were too low, around 18 rarely observed V segments, including chromosome 9 orphons, were left out of the earlier analysis of 500 to 750 of the donors. In a later analysis, several top co-occurrence clusters were reported to appear linked to parvovirus B19, influenza, CMV and Epstein-Barr virus. Roughly uniform sequencing depth across donors was assumed in presence/absence analyses, although this assumption may not hold. Specific HLA alleles were associated with 15,000 to 20,000 TCR beta sequences at a false discovery rate of 0.05 in a later analysis. In a later analysis, HLA-associated TCR beta chains were found to be more clonally expanded and to have lower generation probabilities than equally common non-associated chains. The study gave a list of about 160 TCR beta chains associated with cytomegalovirus. A further reported finding was that TCR beta sequences accurately predicted the HLA-A and HLA-B alleles for most subjects in the first cohort. Linkage disequilibrium might explain the correlated functional status among segregating V segments, but an unknown experimental factor could not be excluded. Only TCR beta chains were sequenced in this cohort, and the absence of alpha or paired-chain data limited detectable features. A later analysis found that TCR association rates varied across HLA loci, with DRB1 alleles showing the most associated TCRs and HLA-C alleles the fewest. Because HLA typing was missing for some donors at each locus, association tests included only the typed subset. An association between a missense DCLRE1C variant and V-gene and J-gene trimming of TCR beta chains was found in a later genetic analysis and replicated in an independent cohort.

The library relied on the immunoSEQ multiplex PCR assay. A mixture of 60 forward primers for TCR Vbeta segments and 13 reverse primers for TCR Jbeta segments was used in the multiplex PCR. The CDR3 region of rearranged TCR beta genes was amplified from genomic DNA by a multiplex PCR assay. Amplified TCR beta libraries were sequenced as 87-base-pair reads on the Illumina HiSeq System. As for how the authors treated the data: A later analysis tallied approximately 87 million unique TCR beta chains across the 666 repertoires, and about 12 million of those chains were shared by two or more donors. To remove PCR and sequencing errors, raw reads were error-corrected and collapsed into unique sequences using a nearest-neighbor algorithm that merged closely related sequences. V, D and J gene segments were assigned by aligning CDR3 sequences to IMGT reference sequences. For a sequence to be retained, a match of at least six nucleotides to both a V gene segment and a J gene segment was required. A rearrangement counted as productive if the CDR3 had no stop codons and remained in frame with V and J, and every other rearrangement counted as non-productive. CDR3 was defined by IMGT convention, running from the second conserved V-encoded cysteine to the conserved J-encoded phenylalanine. Sequences without an unambiguous match to a single V gene segment were excluded from the earlier analysis of several hundred of the donors. An earlier analysis of almost 600 of the donors classified V segments as functional when productive rearrangements were above 56.7% and as segregating when the standard deviation between donors was above 5%. To diagnose cytomegalovirus status from the catalog of TCR beta chain sequences, a statistical classification framework was built. A later analysis assigned V and J genes by comparing TCR nucleotide sequences with IMGT/GENE-DB human TR gene sequences. The TCRdist pipeline was used in a later analysis to assign CDR3 sequences and most-parsimonious VDJ recombination scenarios. In a later analysis, every TCR beta chain was defined by the combination of its CDR3 amino acid sequence and its V-gene family, and reads without a unique V-gene family were dropped. To address suspected cross-contamination and a sequencing artifact, a later analysis removed 592 highly shared, low-generation-probability nucleotide sequences. In a later analysis, a clonal expansion index for each public chain was calculated from normalized within-repertoire ranks of inferred template counts. In a later analysis, generation probabilities were computed using a VDJ recombination model fitted to out-of-frame rearrangements, and the results were checked against IGoR. In a later analysis, hypergeometric tests were used to score TCR-TCR, TCR-HLA and TCR-CMV co-occurrence, with a repertoire-size bias correction applied to TCR pairs. In a later analysis, false discovery rates were estimated by permuting HLA or CMV assignments 20 times. In a later analysis, co-occurring TCRs were grouped with DBSCAN, and TCRdist sequence similarity was added when clustering was performed within HLA-allele-positive subsets. For co-occurrence clustering, repertoires with fewer than 30,000 or more than 120,000 public chains were excluded, along with about five repertoires with anomalous nucleotide sharing. TCRdb mirrors the immuneACCESS table, restricted to in-frame sequences. Some clones are absent from its copies; in checked studies, under half trace to an unresolved V gene, and the reason for the others is unknown. V and J calls and clone size are as listed in that table; D and trimming were resolved from the DNA. Present in this sample are around 230,000 clones, roughly 78% of which were seen just once. 0.45% to 0.5% of the sample belongs to the ten largest clones.

The receptor's source is a boy aged 10-17 years in good health and CMV-seronegative. The sample consisted of PBMCs.

The CDR3 is CASSNGYRVPSYEQYF. In nucleotide form, the sequence is TGTGCCAGCAGTAATGGATACAGGGTCCCCTCCTACGAGCAGTACTTC. The chain is made from TRBV28 and TRBJ2-7, with a weak D call of TRBD1 (6 bases match). V lost 5 bases and J lost 0 bases; the stretch between them is 17 bases long. The CDR3 runs 16 amino acids, cysteine and phenylalanine included. The sequence is cut down to CDR3 DNA, 48 bases in frame from base 1. The CDR1 and CDR2 encoded by the germline V gene are MDHEN and SYDVKM.